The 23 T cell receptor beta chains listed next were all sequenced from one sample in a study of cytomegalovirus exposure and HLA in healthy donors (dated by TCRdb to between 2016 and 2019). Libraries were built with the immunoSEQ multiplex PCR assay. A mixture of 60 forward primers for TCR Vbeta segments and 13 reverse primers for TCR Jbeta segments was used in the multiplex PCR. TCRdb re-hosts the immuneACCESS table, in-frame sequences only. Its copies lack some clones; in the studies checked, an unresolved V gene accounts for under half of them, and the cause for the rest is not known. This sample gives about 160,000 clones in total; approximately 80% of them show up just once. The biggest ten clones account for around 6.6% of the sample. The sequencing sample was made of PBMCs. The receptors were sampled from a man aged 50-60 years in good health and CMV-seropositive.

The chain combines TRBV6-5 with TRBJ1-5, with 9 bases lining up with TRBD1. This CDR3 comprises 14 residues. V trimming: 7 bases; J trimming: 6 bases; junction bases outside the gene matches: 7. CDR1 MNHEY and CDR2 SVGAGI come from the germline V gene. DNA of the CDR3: TGTGCCAGCAAACAGGGGGCGCTGGGTCAGCCCCAGCATTTT. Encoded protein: CASKQGALGQPQHF.

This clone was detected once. The CDR3 is CASSLQQGTNEKLFF. CDR3 nucleotide sequence: TGCGCCAGCAGCCTCCAACAGGGGACTAATGAAAAACTGTTTTTT. This rearrangement joins TRBV4-1 to TRBJ1-4, with 7 bases matching TRBD1. The trim removed 4 bases at V and 2 bases at J, leaving 4 bases unmatched. The V gene's germline CDR1 is MGHRA and CDR2 YSYEKL. The CDR3 covers 15 residues.

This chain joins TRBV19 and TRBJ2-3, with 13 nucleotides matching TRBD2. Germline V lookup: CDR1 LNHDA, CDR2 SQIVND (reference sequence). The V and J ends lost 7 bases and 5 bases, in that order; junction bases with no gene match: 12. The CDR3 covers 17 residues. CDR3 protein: CASTERLAGGFGDTQYF. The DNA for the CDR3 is TGTGCCAGTACCGAGAGACTAGCGGGGGGTTTTGGAGATACGCAGTATTTT.

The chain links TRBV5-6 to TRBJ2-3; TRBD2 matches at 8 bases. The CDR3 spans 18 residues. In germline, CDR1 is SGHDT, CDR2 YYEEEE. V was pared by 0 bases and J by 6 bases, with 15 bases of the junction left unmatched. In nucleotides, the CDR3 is TGTGCCAGCAGCTTGGATAGGAGCGGGGGACCCGCATGGGATACGCAGTATTTT. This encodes CASSLDRSGGPAWDTQYF.

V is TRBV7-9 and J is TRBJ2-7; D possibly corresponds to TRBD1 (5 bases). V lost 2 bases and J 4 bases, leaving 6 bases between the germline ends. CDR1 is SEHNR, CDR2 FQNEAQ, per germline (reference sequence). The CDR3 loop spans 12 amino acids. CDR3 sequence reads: CASSLSGYEQYV. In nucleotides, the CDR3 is TGTGCCAGCAGCTTATCAGGGTACGAGCAGTACGTC.

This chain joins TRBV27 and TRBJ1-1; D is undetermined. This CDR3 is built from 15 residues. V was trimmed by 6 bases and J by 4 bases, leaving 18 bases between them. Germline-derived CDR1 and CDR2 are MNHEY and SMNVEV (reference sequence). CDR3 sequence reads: CASSPTMGSPTEAFF. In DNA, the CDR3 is TGTGCCAGCAGCCCCACTATGGGGAGTCCCACTGAAGCTTTCTTT.

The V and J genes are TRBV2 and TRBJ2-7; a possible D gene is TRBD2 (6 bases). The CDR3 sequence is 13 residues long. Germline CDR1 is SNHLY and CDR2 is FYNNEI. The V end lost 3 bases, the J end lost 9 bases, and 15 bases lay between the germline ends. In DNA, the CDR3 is TGTGCCAGCAGTGAGGGGACTCTTGGGTTGCAGTACTTC. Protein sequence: CASSEGTLGLQYF.

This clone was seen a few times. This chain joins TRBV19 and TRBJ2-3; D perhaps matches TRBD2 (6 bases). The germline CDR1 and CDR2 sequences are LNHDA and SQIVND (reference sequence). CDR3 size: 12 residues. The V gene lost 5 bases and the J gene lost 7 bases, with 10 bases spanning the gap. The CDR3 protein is CASSLGGNTQYF. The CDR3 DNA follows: TGTGCCAGTAGTTTAGGCGGGAATACGCAGTATTTT.

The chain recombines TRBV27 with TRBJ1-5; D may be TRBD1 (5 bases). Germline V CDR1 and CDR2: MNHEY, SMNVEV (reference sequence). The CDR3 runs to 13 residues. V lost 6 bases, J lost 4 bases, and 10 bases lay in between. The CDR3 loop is CASRLAGNQPQHF. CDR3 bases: TGTGCCAGCAGGTTAGCAGGGAATCAGCCCCAGCATTTT.

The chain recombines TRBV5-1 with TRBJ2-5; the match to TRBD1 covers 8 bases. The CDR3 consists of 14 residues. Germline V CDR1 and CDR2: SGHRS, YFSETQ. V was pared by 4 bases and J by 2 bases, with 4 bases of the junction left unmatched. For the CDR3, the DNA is TGCGCCAGCAGCAGTGGGGACAGGCAAGAGACCCAGTACTTC. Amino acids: CASSSGDRQETQYF. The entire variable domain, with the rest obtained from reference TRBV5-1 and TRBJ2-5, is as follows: KAGVTQTPRYLIKTRGQQVTLSCSPISGHRSVSWYQQTPGQGLQFLFEYFSETQRNKGNFPGRFSGRQFSNSRSEMNVSTLELGDSALYLCASSSGDRQETQYFGPGTRLLVL.

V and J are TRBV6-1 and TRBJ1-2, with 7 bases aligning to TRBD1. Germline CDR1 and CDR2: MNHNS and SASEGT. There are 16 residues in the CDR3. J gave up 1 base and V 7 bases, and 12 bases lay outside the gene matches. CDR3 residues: CASNDIGTADNYGYTF. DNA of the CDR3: TGTGCCAGCAATGACATAGGGACAGCCGATAACTATGGCTACACCTTC.

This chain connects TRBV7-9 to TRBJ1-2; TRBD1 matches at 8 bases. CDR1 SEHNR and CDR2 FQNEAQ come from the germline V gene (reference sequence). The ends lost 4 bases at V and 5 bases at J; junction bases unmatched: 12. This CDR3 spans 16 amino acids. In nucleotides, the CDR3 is TGTGCCAGCAGCTCAAGGACAGGGAGTTTGGAGTATGGCTACACCTTC. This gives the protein CASSSRTGSLEYGYTF.

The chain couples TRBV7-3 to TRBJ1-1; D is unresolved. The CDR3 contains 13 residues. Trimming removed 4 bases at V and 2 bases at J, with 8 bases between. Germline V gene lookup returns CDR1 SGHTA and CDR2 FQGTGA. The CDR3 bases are TGTGCCAGCAGCTCCCAGGAAAACACTGAAGCTTTCTTT. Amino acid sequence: CASSSQENTEAFF.

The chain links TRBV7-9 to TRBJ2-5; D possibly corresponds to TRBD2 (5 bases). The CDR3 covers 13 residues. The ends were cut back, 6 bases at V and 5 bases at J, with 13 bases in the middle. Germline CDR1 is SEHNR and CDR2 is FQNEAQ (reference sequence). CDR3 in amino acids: CASRPGRAETQYF. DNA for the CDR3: TGTGCCAGCAGGCCGGGAAGGGCCGAGACCCAGTACTTC.

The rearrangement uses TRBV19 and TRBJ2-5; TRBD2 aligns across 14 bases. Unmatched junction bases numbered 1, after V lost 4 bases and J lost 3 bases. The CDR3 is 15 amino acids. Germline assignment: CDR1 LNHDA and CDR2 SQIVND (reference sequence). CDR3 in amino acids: CASSTGLAGEETQYF. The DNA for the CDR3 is TGTGCCAGTAGTACGGGACTAGCGGGGGAAGAGACCCAGTACTTC.

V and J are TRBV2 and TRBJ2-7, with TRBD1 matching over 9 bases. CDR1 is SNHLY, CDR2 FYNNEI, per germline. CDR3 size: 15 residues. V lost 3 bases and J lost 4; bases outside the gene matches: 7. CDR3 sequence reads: CASSDGGQGSYEQYF. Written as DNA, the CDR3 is TGTGCCAGCAGTGACGGGGGACAGGGTTCGTACGAGCAGTACTTC.

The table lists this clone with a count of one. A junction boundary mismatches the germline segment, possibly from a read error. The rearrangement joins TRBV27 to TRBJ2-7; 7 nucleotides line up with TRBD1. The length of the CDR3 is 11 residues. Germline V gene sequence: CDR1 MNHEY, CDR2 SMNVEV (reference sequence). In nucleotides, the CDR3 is TGTGCCAGCAGTTGCGGACAGGCCAATAGATTC. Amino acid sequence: CASSCGQANRF.

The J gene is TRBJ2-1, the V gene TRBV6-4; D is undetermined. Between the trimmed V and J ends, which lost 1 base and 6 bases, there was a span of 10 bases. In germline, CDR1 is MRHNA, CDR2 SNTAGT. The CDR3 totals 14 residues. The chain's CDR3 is CASSDYLSSNEQFF. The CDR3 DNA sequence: TGTGCCAGCAGTGACTATCTTAGTAGCAATGAGCAGTTCTTC.

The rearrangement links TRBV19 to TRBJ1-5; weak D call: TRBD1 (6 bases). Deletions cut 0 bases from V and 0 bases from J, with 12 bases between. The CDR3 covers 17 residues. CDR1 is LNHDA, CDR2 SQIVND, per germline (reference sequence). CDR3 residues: CASSIDNRAYSNQPQHF. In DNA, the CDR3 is TGTGCCAGTAGTATAGATAACAGGGCCTATAGCAATCAGCCCCAGCATTTT.

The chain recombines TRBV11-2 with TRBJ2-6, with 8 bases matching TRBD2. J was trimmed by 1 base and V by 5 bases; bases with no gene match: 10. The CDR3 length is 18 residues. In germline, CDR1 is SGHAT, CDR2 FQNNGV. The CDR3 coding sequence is TGTGCCAGCAGCAGTCGGGGGGGGCTGTTTTCTGGGGCCAACGTCCTGACTTTC. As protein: CASSSRGGLFSGANVLTF.

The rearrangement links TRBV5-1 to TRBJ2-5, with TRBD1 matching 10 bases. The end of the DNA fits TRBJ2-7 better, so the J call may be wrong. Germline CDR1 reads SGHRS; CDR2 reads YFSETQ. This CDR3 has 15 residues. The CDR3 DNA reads TGCGCCAGCAGCTTGGATCGGGACAGGGGTTACGAGCAGTACTTC. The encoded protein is CASSLDRDRGYEQYF.

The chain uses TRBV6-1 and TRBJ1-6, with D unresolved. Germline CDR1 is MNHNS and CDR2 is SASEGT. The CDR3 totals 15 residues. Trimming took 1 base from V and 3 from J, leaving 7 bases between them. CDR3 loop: CASSEGALYNSPLHF. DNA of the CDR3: TGTGCCAGCAGTGAAGGCGCCCTCTATAATTCACCCCTCCACTTT.

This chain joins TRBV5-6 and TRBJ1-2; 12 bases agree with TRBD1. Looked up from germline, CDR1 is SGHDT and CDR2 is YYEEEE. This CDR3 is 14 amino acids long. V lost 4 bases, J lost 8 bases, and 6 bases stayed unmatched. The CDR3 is CASSPGQGAGGYTF. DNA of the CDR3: TGTGCCAGCAGCCCGGGACAGGGGGCGGGCGGCTACACCTTC.